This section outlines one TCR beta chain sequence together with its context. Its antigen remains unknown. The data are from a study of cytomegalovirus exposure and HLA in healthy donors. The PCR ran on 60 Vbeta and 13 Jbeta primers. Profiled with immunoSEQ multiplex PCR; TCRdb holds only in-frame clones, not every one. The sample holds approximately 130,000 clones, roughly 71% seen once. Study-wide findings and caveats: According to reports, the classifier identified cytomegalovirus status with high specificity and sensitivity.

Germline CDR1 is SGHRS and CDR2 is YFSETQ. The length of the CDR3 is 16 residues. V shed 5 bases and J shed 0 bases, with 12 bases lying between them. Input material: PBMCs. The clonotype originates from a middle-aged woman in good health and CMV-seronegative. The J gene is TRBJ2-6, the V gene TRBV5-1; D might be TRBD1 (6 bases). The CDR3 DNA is TGCGCCAGCAGGCAGGGGACAAGCTCTGGGGCCAACGTCCTGACTTTC. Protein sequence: CASRQGTSSGANVLTF.